This T cell receptor (beta chain) originates from a study of blood T cell repertoires in COVID-19. Across the study: Samples representing acute and convalescent COVID-19 were sourced from the United States, Italy and Spain. Sample material is recorded as cDNA or gDNA derived from T cells, B-cell-depleted T cells, or PBMCs.

A Seattle source enrolled patients during active infection and followed them longitudinally. This clone is a singleton in its sample. As originally analysed: The assay estimated nucleated cells by amplifying reference gene primers. Using immunoSEQ multiplex PCR, the repertoire was profiled, and TCRdb retains in-frame clones only, with some absent. The V and J calls and clone size were taken over from that table, and D and trimming were inferred from the DNA. The profile shows roughly 260,000 clones, about nine tenths of them singletons. The material sequenced was peripheral blood. The clonotype originates from a woman aged 25 to 39 with COVID-19, enrolled during active disease.

CDR3 sequence reads: CASHRGNEKLFF. CDR3 bases: TGTGCCAGCCACAGGGGGAATGAAAAACTGTTTTTT. V is TRBV6-5 and J is TRBJ1-4, with TRBD1 matching 8 bases. The CDR3 is made up of 12 amino acids. Germline CDR1 is MNHEY and CDR2 is SVGAGI. The V and J ends lost 8 bases and 5 bases, in that order; junction bases with no gene match: 1.